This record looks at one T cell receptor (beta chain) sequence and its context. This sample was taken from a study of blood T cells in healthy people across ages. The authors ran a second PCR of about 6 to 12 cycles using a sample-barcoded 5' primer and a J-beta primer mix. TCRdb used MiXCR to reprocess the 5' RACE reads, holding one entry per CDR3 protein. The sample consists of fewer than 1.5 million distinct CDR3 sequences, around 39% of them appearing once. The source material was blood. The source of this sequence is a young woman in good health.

The CDR3 spells CSVFEGDSSEQYF. CDR3 bases: TGCAGCGTTTTTGAGGGGGACAGTTCCGAGCAGTACTTC. The chain combines TRBV29-1 with TRBJ2-5; TRBD1 agrees at 7 bases. The better agreement between TRBJ2-7 and the DNA end casts doubt on the J call. This CDR3 is built from 13 residues. Germline CDR1 reads SQVTM; CDR2 reads ANQGSEA.